This T cell receptor beta chain was identified in a study of blood T cell repertoires in COVID-19. Study-wide context: T cells, B-cell-depleted T cells, or PBMCs supplied cDNA or gDNA.

Participant ages covered about 18 to 100 years across 20 to 30 US areas. Participants had their cohort set by participant-reported clinical history. Per the germline V gene, CDR1 is SEHNR and CDR2 is FQNEAQ (reference sequence). The CDR3 extends over 14 amino acids. Trimming cost V 3 bases and J 10 bases, with 16 bases left between them. TCRdb's table, derived via immunoSEQ multiplex PCR, lists solely in-frame clones and lacks some. The table includes about 270,000 clones, about nine tenths detected once. Sequences were obtained from PBMCs or T cells enriched from blood (not recorded which). This receptor was identified in a woman aged 40 to 50 with acute COVID-19. The genes are TRBV7-9 and TRBJ1-5; the D is unclear. CDR3 protein: CASSFNGEVSPQHF. The CDR3 coding sequence is TGTGCCAGCAGCTTCAACGGGGAAGTTAGTCCCCAGCATTTT.